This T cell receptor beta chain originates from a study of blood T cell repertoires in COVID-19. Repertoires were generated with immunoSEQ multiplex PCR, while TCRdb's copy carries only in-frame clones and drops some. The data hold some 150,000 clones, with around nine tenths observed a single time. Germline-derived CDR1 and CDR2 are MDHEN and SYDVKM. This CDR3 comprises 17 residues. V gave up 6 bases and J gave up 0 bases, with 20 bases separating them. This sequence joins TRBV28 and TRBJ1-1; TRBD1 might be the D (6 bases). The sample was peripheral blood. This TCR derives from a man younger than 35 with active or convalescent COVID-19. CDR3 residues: CASSQPGGPTMNTEAFF. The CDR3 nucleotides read TGTGCCAGCAGCCAACCGGGGGGGCCCACGATGAACACTGAAGCTTTCTTT.